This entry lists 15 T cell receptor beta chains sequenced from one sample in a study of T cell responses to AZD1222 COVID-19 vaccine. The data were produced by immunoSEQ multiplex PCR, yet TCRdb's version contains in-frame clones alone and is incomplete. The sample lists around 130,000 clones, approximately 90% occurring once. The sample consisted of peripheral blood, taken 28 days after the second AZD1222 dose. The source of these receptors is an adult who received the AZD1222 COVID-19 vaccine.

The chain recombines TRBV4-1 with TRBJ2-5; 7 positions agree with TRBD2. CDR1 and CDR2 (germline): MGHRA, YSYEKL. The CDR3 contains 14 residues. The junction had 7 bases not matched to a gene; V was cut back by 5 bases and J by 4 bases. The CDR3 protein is CASSSSGTTETQYF. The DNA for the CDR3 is TGCGCCAGCAGCTCTTCCGGGACTACAGAGACCCAGTACTTC.

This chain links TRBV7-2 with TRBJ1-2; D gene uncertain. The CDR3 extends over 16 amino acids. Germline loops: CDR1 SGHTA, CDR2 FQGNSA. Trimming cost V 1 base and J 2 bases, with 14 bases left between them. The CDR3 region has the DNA TGTGCCAGCAGCTTAGAGCATCCGGGGTTAAACTATGGCTACACCTTC. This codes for CASSLEHPGLNYGYTF.

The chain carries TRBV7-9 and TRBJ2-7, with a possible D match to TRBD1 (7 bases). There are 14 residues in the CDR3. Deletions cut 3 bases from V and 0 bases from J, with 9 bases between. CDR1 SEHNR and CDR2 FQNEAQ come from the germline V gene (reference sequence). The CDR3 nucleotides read TGTGCCAGCAGCTTCAGGGGGGACTCCTACGAGCAGTACTTC. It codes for CASSFRGDSYEQYF.

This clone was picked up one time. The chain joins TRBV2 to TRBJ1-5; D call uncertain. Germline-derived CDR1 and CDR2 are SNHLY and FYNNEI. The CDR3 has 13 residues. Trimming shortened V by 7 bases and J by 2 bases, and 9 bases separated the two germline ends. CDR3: CASNSVRNQPQHF. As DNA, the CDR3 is TGTGCCAGCAACTCGGTTCGCAATCAGCCCCAGCATTTT.

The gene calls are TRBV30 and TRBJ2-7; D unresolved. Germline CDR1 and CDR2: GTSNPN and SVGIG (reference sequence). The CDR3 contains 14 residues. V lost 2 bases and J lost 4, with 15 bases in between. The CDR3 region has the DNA TGTGCCTGGAGTCAGGCATTATTAGGGTACGAGCAGTACTTC. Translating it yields CAWSQALLGYEQYF.

As DNA, the CDR3 is TGCGCCAGCAGCCAGGAAGACCGGAACTATGGCTACACCTTC. It codes for CASSQEDRNYGYTF. The V call is TRBV4-3, the J call TRBJ1-2; D not resolved. CDR3 length: 14 amino acids. Germline V lookup: CDR1 LGHNA, CDR2 YSLEER. Deletions cut 3 bases from V and 2 bases from J, with 10 bases between.

The CDR3 nucleotides read TGCGCCAGCAGTGACTCCGGGACAGGGGGTTGGACTGAAGCTTTCTTT. The encoded protein is CASSDSGTGGWTEAFF. V is TRBV10-1 and J is TRBJ1-1; 11 bases are shared with TRBD1. CDR1 is WNHNN, CDR2 SYGVQD, per germline (reference sequence). The CDR3 is made up of 16 amino acids. The V and J ends lost 3 bases and 5 bases, in that order; junction bases with no gene match: 8.

CDR3 protein: CAYRARQYF. For the CDR3, the DNA is TGTGCCTACCGGGCCCGGCAGTACTTC. The rearrangement joins TRBV2 to TRBJ2-5, with no clear D. The V end lost 11 bases, the J end lost 11 bases, and 12 bases lay between the germline ends. Germline V gene data show CDR1 as SNHLY and CDR2 as FYNNEI. The CDR3 contains 9 residues.

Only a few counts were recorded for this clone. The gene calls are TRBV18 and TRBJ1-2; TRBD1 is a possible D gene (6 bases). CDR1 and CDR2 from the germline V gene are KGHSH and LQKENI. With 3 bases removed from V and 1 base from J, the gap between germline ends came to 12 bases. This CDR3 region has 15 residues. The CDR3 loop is CASSPSGAVNYGYTF. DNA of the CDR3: TGTGCCAGCTCACCGTCGGGGGCTGTTAACTATGGCTACACCTTC.

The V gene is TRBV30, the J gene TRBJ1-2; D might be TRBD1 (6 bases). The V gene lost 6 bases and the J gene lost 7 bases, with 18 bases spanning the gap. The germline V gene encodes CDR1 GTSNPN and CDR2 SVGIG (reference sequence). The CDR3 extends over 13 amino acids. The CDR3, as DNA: TGTGCCTGTTCAAGGGGGGACCTCGGTGGCTACACCTTC. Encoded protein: CACSRGDLGGYTF.

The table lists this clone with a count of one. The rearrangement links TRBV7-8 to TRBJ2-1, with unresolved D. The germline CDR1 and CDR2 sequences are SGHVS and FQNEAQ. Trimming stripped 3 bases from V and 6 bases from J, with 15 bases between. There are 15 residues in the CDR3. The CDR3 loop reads CASSFRIFGSNEQFF. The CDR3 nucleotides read TGTGCCAGCAGCTTTAGGATTTTCGGTTCCAATGAGCAGTTCTTC. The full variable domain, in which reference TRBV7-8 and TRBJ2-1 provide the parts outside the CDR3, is GAGVSQSPRYKVAKRGQDVALRCDPISGHVSLFWYQQALGQGPEFLTYFQNEAQLDKSGLPSDRFFAERPEGSVSTLKIQRTQQEDSAVYLCASSFRIFGSNEQFFGPGTRLTVL.

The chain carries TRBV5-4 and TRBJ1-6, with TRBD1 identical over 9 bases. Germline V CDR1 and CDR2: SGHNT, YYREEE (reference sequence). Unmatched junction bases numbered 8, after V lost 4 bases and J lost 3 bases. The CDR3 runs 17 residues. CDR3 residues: CASSKSGTGSYNSPLHF. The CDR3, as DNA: TGTGCCAGCAGCAAATCCGGGACAGGGAGCTATAATTCACCCCTCCACTTT.

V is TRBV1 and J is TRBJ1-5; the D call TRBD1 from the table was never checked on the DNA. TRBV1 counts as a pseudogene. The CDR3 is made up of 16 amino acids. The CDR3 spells CTSSQVRQGVGQPQHF. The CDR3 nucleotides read TGCACCAGCAGCCAAGTGAGACAGGGGGTCGGTCAGCCCCAGCATTTT.

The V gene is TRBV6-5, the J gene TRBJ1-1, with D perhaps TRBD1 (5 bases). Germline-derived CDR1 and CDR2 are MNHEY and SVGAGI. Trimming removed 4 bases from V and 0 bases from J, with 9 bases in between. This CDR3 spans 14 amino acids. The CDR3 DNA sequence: TGTGCCAGCAGTTTGGGACTGGTGAACACTGAAGCTTTCTTT. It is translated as CASSLGLVNTEAFF.

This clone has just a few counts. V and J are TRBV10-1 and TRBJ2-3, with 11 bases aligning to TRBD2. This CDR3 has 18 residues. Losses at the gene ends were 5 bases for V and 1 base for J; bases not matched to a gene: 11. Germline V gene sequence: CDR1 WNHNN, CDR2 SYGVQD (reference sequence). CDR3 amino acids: CASSPSGGQTYRTDTQYF. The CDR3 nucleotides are TGCGCCAGCAGTCCTAGCGGGGGGCAGACCTACCGCACAGATACGCAGTATTTT.